This T cell receptor (beta chain) originates from a study of T cell responses to AZD1222 COVID-19 vaccine. The study's findings and limits: Spike-specific TCR breadth and depth went up after people got two AZD1222 doses. Seropositive AZD1222 recipients at baseline numbered only six or seven.

This clone was seen a few times. Its antigen is undetermined. Generated by immunoSEQ multiplex PCR, the TCRdb table keeps only in-frame clones and is missing some. The sample carries 80,000 to 95,000 clones, about 90% recorded once. The source was peripheral blood, collected on day 0 of AZD1222 vaccination. This clonotype was obtained from an adult in good health.

The CDR3 DNA is TGCGCCAGCAGCCCTCTAATAGATGGGAACAATGAGCAGTTCTTC. It encodes CASSPLIDGNNEQFF. The gene calls are TRBV4-3 and TRBJ2-1; D is ambiguous. The V end lost 4 bases, the J end lost 5 bases, and 15 bases lay between the germline ends. The length of the CDR3 is 15 residues. The germline V gene has CDR1 LGHNA and CDR2 YSLEER.